This TCR beta chain was identified during a study of T cell repertoires in cytomegalovirus infection. MiXCR, run by TCRdb on the reads, gives a single entry per CDR3 protein. The sample records 150,000 to 200,000 distinct CDR3 sequences, roughly 27% being singletons. CDR1 and CDR2 from the germline V gene are DFQATT and SNEGSKA (reference sequence). Trimming at V came to 5 bases and at J to 8 bases, leaving 12 bases not matched to a gene. The CDR3 covers 14 residues. The receptor comes from a human donor in good health (CMV status not recorded). Some clones in this sample may be carry-over from other donors' samples. The sample comprised PBMCs. The chain is built from TRBV20-1 and TRBJ1-1; 9 bases align to TRBD1. The CDR3 reads CSALSPGTGTEAFF. Written as DNA, the CDR3 is TGCAGTGCTCTTAGTCCCGGGACAGGGACCGAAGCTTTCTTT.